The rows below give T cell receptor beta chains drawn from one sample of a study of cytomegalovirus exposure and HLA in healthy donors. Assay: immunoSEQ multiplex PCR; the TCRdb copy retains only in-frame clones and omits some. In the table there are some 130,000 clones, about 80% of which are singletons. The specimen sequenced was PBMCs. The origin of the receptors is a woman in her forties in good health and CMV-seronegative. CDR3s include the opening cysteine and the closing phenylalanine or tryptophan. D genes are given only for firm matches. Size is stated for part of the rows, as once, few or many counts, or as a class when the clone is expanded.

CDR3nt: TGTGCCATCAGTGACCCTTCGACAGTGAACACCGGGGAGCTGTTTTTT
CDR3aa: CAISDPSTVNTGELFF
d_gene: -
j_gene: TRBJ2-2
v_gene: TRBV10-3
abundance: -

CDR3nt: TGTGCCAGTAGGCTAGCGGGAGGGAACACCGGGGAGCTGTTTTTT
CDR3aa: CASRLAGGNTGELFF
d_gene: TRBD2
j_gene: TRBJ2-2
v_gene: TRBV19
abundance: -

CDR3nt: TGTGCCAGTAGTATGCGGCAGGAGGCGAATCAGCCCCAGCATTTT
CDR3aa: CASSMRQEANQPQHF
d_gene: -
j_gene: TRBJ1-5
v_gene: TRBV19
abundance: -

CDR3nt: TGTGCCAGCAGTTACAGGGTCGGCTACCCCTTC
CDR3aa: CASSYRVGYPF
d_gene: -
j_gene: TRBJ1-2
v_gene: TRBV5-6
abundance: once

CDR3nt: TGTGCCACTCGAGGACAGAGGGTTAGTTTT
CDR3aa: CATRGQRVSF
d_gene: -
j_gene: TRBJ1-4
v_gene: TRBV28
abundance: -

CDR3nt: TGTGCCAGCAGCGCGGGAGTCATAGCGGGAGACTACGAGCAGTACTTC
CDR3aa: CASSAGVIAGDYEQYF
d_gene: TRBD2
j_gene: TRBJ2-7
v_gene: TRBV7-9
abundance: -

CDR3nt: TGTGCCAGCAGCGTCACAGCCTCGAACACCGGGGAGCTGTTTTTT
CDR3aa: CASSVTASNTGELFF
d_gene: -
j_gene: TRBJ2-2
v_gene: TRBV9
abundance: -

CDR3nt: TGTGCCAGCAGCCCACCGGGGGATAGCAATCAGCCCCAGCATTTT
CDR3aa: CASSPPGDSNQPQHF
d_gene: -
j_gene: TRBJ1-5
v_gene: TRBV7-9
abundance: -

CDR3nt: TGTGCCAGCAGCGCTTGGGCCAATCAGCCCCAGCATTTT
CDR3aa: CASSAWANQPQHF
d_gene: -
j_gene: TRBJ1-5
v_gene: TRBV4-2
abundance: once

CDR3nt: TGTGCCAGCAGCGTCGGGACAGTACCCACAGATACGCAGTATTTT
CDR3aa: CASSVGTVPTDTQYF
d_gene: TRBD1
j_gene: TRBJ2-3
v_gene: TRBV9
abundance: few

CDR3nt: TGTGCCAGCTCACCACAAGCTCGAGGCACTGAAGCTTTCTTT
CDR3aa: CASSPQARGTEAFF
d_gene: -
j_gene: TRBJ1-1
v_gene: TRBV18
abundance: -

CDR3nt: TGCGCCAGCAGCCAAGAGGGCCCAAGCGGTGAAGCTTTCTTT
CDR3aa: CASSQEGPSGEAFF
d_gene: -
j_gene: TRBJ1-1
v_gene: TRBV4-3
abundance: -

CDR3nt: TGTGGTTGGCAGGGCGACTCTGGGGCCAACGTCCTGACTTTC
CDR3aa: CGWQGDSGANVLTF
d_gene: -
j_gene: TRBJ2-6
v_gene: TRBV7-9
abundance: -

CDR3nt: TGCGCCAGCAGCCACCCGACAGGGTTAGATGGCTACACCTTC
CDR3aa: CASSHPTGLDGYTF
d_gene: TRBD1
j_gene: TRBJ1-2
v_gene: TRBV4-1
abundance: -

CDR3nt: TGTGCCAGTACTACTGGCTACGAGCAGTACTTC
CDR3aa: CASTTGYEQYF
d_gene: -
j_gene: TRBJ2-7
v_gene: TRBV7-9
abundance: -

CDR3nt: TGTGCCAGCAGCCCCGCTGGCTCCGAGGATTTGTGGGATGAGCAGTTCTTC
CDR3aa: CASSPAGSEDLWDEQFF
d_gene: -
j_gene: TRBJ2-1
v_gene: TRBV7-9
abundance: -

CDR3nt: TGTGCTAGTGGGCCCCGGGGTAAAGGAGGGCGCGATGAGCAGTTCTTC
CDR3aa: CASGPRGKGGRDEQFF
d_gene: -
j_gene: TRBJ2-1
v_gene: TRBV12-5
abundance: -

CDR3nt: TGTGCCAGCAGTGATCAGGGGCGGATGTCGCAGCCCCAGCATTTT
CDR3aa: CASSDQGRMSQPQHF
d_gene: -
j_gene: TRBJ1-5
v_gene: TRBV2
abundance: -

CDR3nt: TGCGCCAGCAGCCAACTCGACCAGGGCGGCTACGAGCAGTACTTC
CDR3aa: CASSQLDQGGYEQYF
d_gene: -
j_gene: TRBJ2-7
v_gene: TRBV4-1
abundance: few

CDR3nt: TGTGCCAGCAGTGAAGCGAGGACTAATAATTCACCCCTCCACTTT
CDR3aa: CASSEARTNNSPLHF
d_gene: -
j_gene: TRBJ1-6
v_gene: TRBV2
abundance: -

CDR3nt: TGTGCCACCAGCAGAGATGGGGCGGGGTATGGCTACACCTTC
CDR3aa: CATSRDGAGYGYTF
d_gene: -
j_gene: TRBJ1-2
v_gene: TRBV15
abundance: -

CDR3nt: TGTGCCAGCAGCTTAGGTGTAGCGGGAGAGTTCTACAATGAGCAGTTCTTC
CDR3aa: CASSLGVAGEFYNEQFF
d_gene: TRBD2
j_gene: TRBJ2-1
v_gene: TRBV7-9
abundance: -

CDR3nt: TGTGCCAGCAGTCTCGCTCGAGGGGAAGCTTTCTTT
CDR3aa: CASSLARGEAFF
d_gene: -
j_gene: TRBJ1-1
v_gene: TRBV28
abundance: -

CDR3nt: TGTGCCACCAGCAGAGATGGGGGACAGTGGGGCCAGCCCCAGCATTTT
CDR3aa: CATSRDGGQWGQPQHF
d_gene: TRBD1
j_gene: TRBJ1-5
v_gene: TRBV15
abundance: -